This T cell receptor (beta chain) was captured in a study of shared clonotypes between healthy human individuals. Germline V CDR1 and CDR2: MGHRA, YSYEKL. The length of the CDR3 is 18 residues. The V gene lost 1 base and the J gene lost 0 bases, with 16 bases spanning the gap. Here immunoSEQ multiplex PCR was the method, and the copy in TCRdb shows in-frame clones only, minus some. The sample lists hundreds of thousands of clones; about 80% were seen once. The V and J genes are TRBV4-1 and TRBJ1-3, with D tentatively TRBD1 (5 bases). The TCR sequence derives from a woman between 35 and 50 years old in good health. Some clones in this sample may be carry-over from other donors' samples. Sequenced material: PBMCs. The CDR3 DNA is TGCGCCAGCAGCCAAGCAAGGTCTTTGGGGGGCTCTGGAAACACCATATATTTT. This encodes CASSQARSLGGSGNTIYF.